This T cell receptor (beta chain) was identified during a study of cytomegalovirus exposure and HLA in healthy donors. This CDR3 region has 15 residues. CDR1 is MNHEY and CDR2 is SMNVEV in the germline V gene (reference sequence). Unmatched junction bases numbered 3, after V lost 4 bases and J lost 0 bases. Study results and caveats: Diagnosis of cytomegalovirus status made by the classifier reportedly showed high specificity and sensitivity.

Primers for the PCR totalled 60 Vbeta and 13 Jbeta. This table comes from immunoSEQ multiplex PCR, and its TCRdb copy is limited to in-frame clones, with some not included. The sample totals tens of thousands of clones. As concerns this clone: Its specificity is unknown.

The chain combines TRBV27 with TRBJ2-7; 10 bases agree with TRBD2. The receptor was derived from a middle-aged woman in good health and CMV-seropositive. The sequenced material came from PBMCs. The CDR3, as DNA: TGTGCCAGCAGTTACTCTAGCGGGAGCTCCTACGAGCAGTACTTC. Translated: CASSYSSGSSYEQYF.